One TCR beta chain is described in this entry. This clonotype came up many times. Its target antigen remains unknown. The input lacks base qualities; no much larger clone sits a single base away. The record originates from a study. The CDR3 holds 16 amino acids from the cysteine to the phenylalanine. Left in the record is the CDR3 DNA by itself, 48 bases read in frame from the first base. The germline V gene encodes CDR1 KGHSH and CDR2 LQKENI. Between the V and J ends, shortened by 3 bases and 3 bases respectively, the junction contains 16 bases. TCRdb records Illumina MiSeq as the sequencer. TCRdb reworked the public reads: Q25 trimming with fastp, MiXCR clone assembly, productive beta chains retained. Under each unique CDR3 protein, matching rows form one entry showing the most common genes and DNA. The sample table lists 6,000 or so distinct CDR3 sequences, 9.5% to 10% of them with a count of one. Jointly, the top ten make up approximately 5.1% of the sample.

Source material: CD4+ T cells from synovial fluid. The chain uses TRBV18 and TRBJ2-3, with no D gene named confidently. This receptor was obtained from a human donor with rheumatoid arthritis. The nucleotides are TGTGCCAGCTCACCGAGTGGCCCTATCCTGACAGATACGCAGTATTTT. The translation is CASSPSGPILTDTQYF. Where the CDR3 stops, the reference TRBV18 and TRBJ2-3 genes take over; the full variable domain is NAGVMQNPRHLVRRRGQEARLRCSPMKGHSHVYWYRQLPEEGLKFMVYLQKENIIDESGMPKERFSAEFPKEGPSILRIQQVVRGDSAAYFCASSPSGPILTDTQYFGPGTRLTVL.